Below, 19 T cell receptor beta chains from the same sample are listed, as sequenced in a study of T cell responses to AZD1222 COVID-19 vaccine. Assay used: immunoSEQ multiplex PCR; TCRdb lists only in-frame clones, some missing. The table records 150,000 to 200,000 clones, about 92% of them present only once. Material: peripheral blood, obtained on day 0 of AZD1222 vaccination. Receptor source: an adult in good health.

The CDR3 loop reads CASSPAGRWGQPQHF. Written as DNA, the CDR3 is TGTGCCAGCAGCCCAGCGGGACGTTGGGGTCAGCCCCAGCATTTT. The chain uses TRBV7-2 and TRBJ1-5, with D maybe TRBD1 (5 bases). V lost 5 bases and J 6 bases, leaving 17 bases between the germline ends. The CDR3 spans 15 residues. CDR1 and CDR2 from the germline V gene are SGHTA and FQGNSA.

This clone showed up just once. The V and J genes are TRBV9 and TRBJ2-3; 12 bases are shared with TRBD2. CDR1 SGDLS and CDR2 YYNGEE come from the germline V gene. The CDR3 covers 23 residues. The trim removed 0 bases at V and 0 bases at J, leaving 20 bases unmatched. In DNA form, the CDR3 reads TGTGCCAGCAGCGTAGCTGATCAGTCTAGCGGGGGGGCCCGGGGTTGGAGCACAGATACGCAGTATTTT. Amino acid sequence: CASSVADQSSGGARGWSTDTQYF.

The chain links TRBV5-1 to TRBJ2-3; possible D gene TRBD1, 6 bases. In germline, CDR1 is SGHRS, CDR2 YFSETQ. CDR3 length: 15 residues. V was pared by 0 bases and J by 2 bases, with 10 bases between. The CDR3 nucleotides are TGCGCCAGCAGCTTGGCCCAGGGGAACACAGATACGCAGTATTTT. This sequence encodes CASSLAQGNTDTQYF.

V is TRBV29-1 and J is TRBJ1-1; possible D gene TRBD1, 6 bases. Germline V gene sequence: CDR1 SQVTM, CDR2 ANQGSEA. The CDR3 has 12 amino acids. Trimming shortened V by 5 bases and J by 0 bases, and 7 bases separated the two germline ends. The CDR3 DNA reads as TGCAGCGTTAGGGGGGTGAACACTGAAGCTTTCTTT. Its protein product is CSVRGVNTEAFF.

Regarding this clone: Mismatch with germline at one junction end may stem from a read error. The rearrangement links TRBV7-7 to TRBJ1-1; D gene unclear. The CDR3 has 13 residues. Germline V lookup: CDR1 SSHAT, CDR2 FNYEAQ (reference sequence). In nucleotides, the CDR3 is TGTGCTAGCAGCTTAGCTGAGAGTACTGAAGCTTTCTTT. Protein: CASSLAESTEAFF.

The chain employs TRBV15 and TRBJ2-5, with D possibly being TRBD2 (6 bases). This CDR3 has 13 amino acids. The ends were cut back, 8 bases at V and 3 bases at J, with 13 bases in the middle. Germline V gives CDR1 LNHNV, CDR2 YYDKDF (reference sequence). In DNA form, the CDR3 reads TGTGCCACCGAAGGGACTGGCAAAGAGACCCAGTACTTC. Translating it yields CATEGTGKETQYF.

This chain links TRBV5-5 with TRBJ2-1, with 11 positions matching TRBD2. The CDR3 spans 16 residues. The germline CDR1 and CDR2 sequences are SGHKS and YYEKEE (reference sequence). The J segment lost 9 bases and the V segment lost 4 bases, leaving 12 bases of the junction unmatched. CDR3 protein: CASSRVVAGGPGEQFF. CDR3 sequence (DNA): TGTGCCAGCAGCCGCGTGGTAGCGGGGGGGCCTGGTGAGCAGTTCTTC.

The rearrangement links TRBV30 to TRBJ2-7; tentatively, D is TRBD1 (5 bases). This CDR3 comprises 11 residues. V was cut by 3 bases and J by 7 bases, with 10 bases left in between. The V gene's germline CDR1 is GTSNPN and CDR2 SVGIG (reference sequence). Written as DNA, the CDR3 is TGTGCCTGGAGCTGGGGCGAGGAGCAGTACTTC. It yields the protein CAWSWGEEQYF.

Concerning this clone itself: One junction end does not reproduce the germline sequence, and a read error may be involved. The CDR3: CAWSAVGQGRENSEAFF. CDR3 nucleotide sequence: TGTGCCTGGAGTGCCGTGGGACAGGGTAGGGAGAACAGTGAAGCTTTCTTT. V is TRBV30 and J is TRBJ1-1; 9 bases fit TRBD1. This CDR3 has 17 residues. Germline V lookup: CDR1 GTSNPN, CDR2 SVGIG (reference sequence).

This CDR3 reads CASSLGTSGNYNEQFF. CDR3 bases: TGCGCCAGCAGCCTAGGGACTAGCGGTAACTACAATGAGCAGTTCTTC. The J gene is TRBJ2-1, the V gene TRBV4-3; 11 nucleotides match TRBD2. Germline assignment: CDR1 LGHNA and CDR2 YSLEER. Losses at the gene ends were 4 bases for V and 3 bases for J; bases not matched to a gene: 5. The CDR3 consists of 16 residues.

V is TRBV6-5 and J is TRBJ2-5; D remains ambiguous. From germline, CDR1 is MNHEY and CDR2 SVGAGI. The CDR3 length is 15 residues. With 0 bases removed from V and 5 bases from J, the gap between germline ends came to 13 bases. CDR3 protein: CASSYSRHQMETQYF. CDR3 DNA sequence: TGTGCCAGCAGTTACTCGAGGCACCAAATGGAGACCCAGTACTTC.

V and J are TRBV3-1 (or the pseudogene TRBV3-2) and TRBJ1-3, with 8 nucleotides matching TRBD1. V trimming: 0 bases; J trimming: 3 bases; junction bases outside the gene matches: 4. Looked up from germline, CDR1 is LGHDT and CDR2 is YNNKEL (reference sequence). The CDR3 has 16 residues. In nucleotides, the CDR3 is TGTGCCAGCAGCCAAGACCGGGACAGGCATGGAAACACCATATATTTT. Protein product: CASSQDRDRHGNTIYF.

DNA for the CDR3: TGTGCCAGCTCACCAGCAGGGGGCGACACTGAAGCTTTCTTT. It yields the protein CASSPAGGDTEAFF. J is TRBJ1-1 and V is TRBV18; TRBD1 matches at 8 bases. Germline trimming cut 2 bases from V and 3 bases from J; bases unmatched to any gene: 2. Germline CDR1 is KGHSH and CDR2 is LQKENI. This CDR3 is 14 amino acids long.

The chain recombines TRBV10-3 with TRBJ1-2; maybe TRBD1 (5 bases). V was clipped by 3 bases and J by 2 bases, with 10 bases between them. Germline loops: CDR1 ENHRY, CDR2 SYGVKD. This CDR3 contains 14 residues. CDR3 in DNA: TGTGCCATCAGTGAAGTAGCAGGGAACTATGGCTACACCTTC. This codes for CAISEVAGNYGYTF.

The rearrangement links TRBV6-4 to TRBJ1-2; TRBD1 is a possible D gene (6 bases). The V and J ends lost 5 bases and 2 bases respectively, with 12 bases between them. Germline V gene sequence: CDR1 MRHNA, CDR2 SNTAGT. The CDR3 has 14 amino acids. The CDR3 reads CASSMDRGNYGYTF. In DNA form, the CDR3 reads TGTGCCAGCAGTATGGACAGAGGGAACTATGGCTACACCTTC.

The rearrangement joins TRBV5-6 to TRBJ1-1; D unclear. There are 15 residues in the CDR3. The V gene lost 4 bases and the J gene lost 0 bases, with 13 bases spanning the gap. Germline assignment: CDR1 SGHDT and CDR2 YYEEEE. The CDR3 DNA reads TGTGCCAGCAGCCCATGGACCGTTATGAACACTGAAGCTTTCTTT. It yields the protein CASSPWTVMNTEAFF. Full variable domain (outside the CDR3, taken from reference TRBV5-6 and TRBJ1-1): DAGVTQSPTHLIKTRGQQVTLRCSPKSGHDTVSWYQQALGQGPQFIFQYYEEEERQRGNFPDRFSGHQFPNYSSELNVNALLLGDSALYLCASSPWTVMNTEAFFGQGTRLTVV.

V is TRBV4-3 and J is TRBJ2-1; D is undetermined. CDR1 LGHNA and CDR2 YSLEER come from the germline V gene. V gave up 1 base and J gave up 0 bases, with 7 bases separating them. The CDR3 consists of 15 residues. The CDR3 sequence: CASSQGAASYNEQFF. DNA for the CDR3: TGCGCCAGCAGCCAAGGCGCGGCCTCCTACAATGAGCAGTTCTTC.

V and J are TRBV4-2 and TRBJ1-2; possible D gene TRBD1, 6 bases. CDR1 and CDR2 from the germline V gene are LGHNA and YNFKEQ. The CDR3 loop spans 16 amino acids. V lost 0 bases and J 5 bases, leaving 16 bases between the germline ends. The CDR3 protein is CASSQDGTTVPYGYTF. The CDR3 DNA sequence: TGTGCCAGCAGCCAAGATGGGACAACAGTCCCTTATGGCTACACCTTC.

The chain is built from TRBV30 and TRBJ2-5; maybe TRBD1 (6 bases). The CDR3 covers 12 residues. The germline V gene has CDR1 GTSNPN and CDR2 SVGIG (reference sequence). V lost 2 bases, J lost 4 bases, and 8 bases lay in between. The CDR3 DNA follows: TGTGCCTGGAGTACAGGGCGAGAGACCCAGTACTTC. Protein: CAWSTGRETQYF.